Given below is one T cell receptor beta chain in context. The antigen this receptor binds is unknown. Relative to the germline gene, one junction end is altered; a read error may explain this. The sample is drawn from a study of post-analysis software for immune sequencing data (dated by TCRdb to between 2014 and 2017). About the study as a whole: The recorded disease courses included relapsing-remitting, secondary progressive and progressive-relapsing multiple sclerosis, and some patients had no subtype annotation. The multiple sclerosis patient repertoires were compared with about a dozen previously published healthy control repertoires from donors aged about 6 to 26 years. A subset of samples was prepared in parallel using single-end sample barcoding, then pooled and co-amplified after Illumina adapter ligation. What the research found in general, with its limitations: Strong co-clustering of samples prepared in the same batch was shown by direct clustering with F measure, prompting a batch-effect correction. Significantly lower normalized Chao1 diversity was found in multiple sclerosis patients than in controls, suggesting substantial peripheral T-cell clonal expansion. Roughly 5 TRBV segments, including TRBV5-6, TRBV5-1 and TRBV20-1, were significantly more frequent in patients than controls. The multiple sclerosis patient group was slightly younger than the control group.

CDR1 is given as SGHTA and CDR2 as FQGNSA, both from the germline V gene. There are 14 amino acids in the CDR3, from cysteine to phenylalanine inclusive. The kept DNA is CDR3 alone, 42 bases in frame from the first base. To demonstrate the VDJtools post-analysis software, the study profiled TCR beta repertoires from the peripheral blood of about a dozen young patients with multiple sclerosis. Multiple sclerosis patients were children and adolescents aged roughly 6 to 16 years. The library was generated by PCR. Sequencing relied on an Illumina HiSeq 2500. To reduce PCR and sequencing biases, unique molecular identifiers were built into the TCR beta cDNA libraries. Some 500,000 cDNA molecules were obtained per 1 to 10 million input T cells, so each molecule approximated one T cell. The patient libraries were prepared and sequenced using the same protocol as the earlier healthy control dataset. Within a given batch, samples were prepared together, multiplexed and sequenced on the same HiSeq lane. The paper's data handling went like this. MIGEC handled the raw barcoded reads, throwing out single-read molecular identifier groups before consensus assembly and CDR3 extraction. Clonotype tables were post-analysed with VDJtools, normalizing diversity by down-sampling all datasets to the smallest sample size. Repertoire overlap clustering matched CDR3 amino acid but not nucleotide sequences to correct batch-related cross-sample contamination. The public reads were reprocessed in TCRdb via fastp at Q25 and MiXCR, keeping in-frame beta chains. Identical CDR3 protein sequences are pooled into one entry, listed with their most common genes and DNA. None of the V and J calls come from the authors' own analysis; TCRdb made them. This sample has approximately 570,000 distinct CDR3 sequences in its table, and roughly 40% of those were observed once. 1.5% to 2% of the sample is taken by the ten largest.

The rearrangement joined TRBV7-2 to TRBJ2-5; no D gene call is confident. The sequencing sample was made of blood. The TCR was taken from a girl aged 10 to 17 with multiple sclerosis. The CDR3 has the sequence CAGSWASTQETQYF. The nucleotides read TGTGCCGGCAGCTGGGCCTCGACCCAAGAGACCCAGTACTTC.